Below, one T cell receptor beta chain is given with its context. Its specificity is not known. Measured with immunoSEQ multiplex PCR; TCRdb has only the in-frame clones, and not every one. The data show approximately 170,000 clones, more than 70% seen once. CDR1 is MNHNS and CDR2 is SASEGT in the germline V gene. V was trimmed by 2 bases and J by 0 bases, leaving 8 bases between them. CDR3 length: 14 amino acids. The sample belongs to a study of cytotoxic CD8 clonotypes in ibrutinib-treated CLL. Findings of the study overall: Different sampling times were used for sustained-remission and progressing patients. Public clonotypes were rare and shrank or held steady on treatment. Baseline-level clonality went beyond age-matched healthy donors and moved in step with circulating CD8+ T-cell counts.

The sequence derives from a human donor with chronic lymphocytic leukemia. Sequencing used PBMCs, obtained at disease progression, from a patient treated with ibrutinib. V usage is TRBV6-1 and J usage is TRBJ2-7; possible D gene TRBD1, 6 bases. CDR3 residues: CASSERDTSYEQYF. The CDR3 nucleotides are TGTGCCAGCAGTGAAAGGGACACCTCCTACGAGCAGTACTTC.